These 14 T cell receptor beta chains were sequenced from one sample in a study of blood T cell repertoires in COVID-19. TCRdb keeps only in-frame clones here, not all; method: immunoSEQ multiplex PCR. The sample gives about 310,000 clones, roughly 84% of which show up once; 1% is in the top ten. The material sequenced was peripheral blood. The receptors were gathered from a man aged 50 to 59 with active or convalescent COVID-19.

This clone was seen a single time. The chain links TRBV24-1 to TRBJ2-7, with D uncertain. This CDR3 spans 14 amino acids. Trimming pared 4 bases from V and 7 bases from J, leaving 16 bases between. Germline assignment: CDR1 KGHDR and CDR2 SFDVKD. The CDR3 region is CATSDPILPHEQYF. The DNA for the CDR3 is TGTGCCACCAGTGACCCTATCCTCCCCCATGAGCAGTACTTC.

The chain recombines TRBV5-1 with TRBJ2-1; 10 nucleotides align to TRBD2. Trimming cost V 4 bases and J 4 bases; bases outside gene matches: 5. The germline V gene has CDR1 SGHRS and CDR2 YFSETQ. The CDR3 length is 15 residues. In DNA form, the CDR3 reads TGCGCCAGCAGCCTTCTAGCGGGGGTATACAATGAGCAGTTCTTC. Its translation: CASSLLAGVYNEQFF.

In this sample, this clone turned up a few times. The genes are TRBV2 and TRBJ2-1; the match to TRBD2 covers 8 bases. Germline V gene sequence: CDR1 SNHLY, CDR2 FYNNEI. With 4 bases clipped from V and 6 bases from J, the junction kept 14 bases outside the gene matches. The length of the CDR3 is 17 residues. The CDR3 reads CASSGDSGTLSGNEQFF. CDR3 nucleotide sequence: TGTGCCAGCAGTGGCGATAGCGGGACGTTAAGTGGCAATGAGCAGTTCTTC.

This sequence joins TRBV20-1 and TRBJ1-2; no definite D call. This CDR3 comprises 13 residues. Trimming pared 3 bases from V and 4 bases from J, leaving 12 bases between. Per the germline V gene, CDR1 is DFQATT and CDR2 is SNEGSKA (reference sequence). CDR3 in amino acids: CSASTKSPYGYTF. The CDR3 region has the DNA TGCAGTGCTAGTACAAAGTCCCCCTATGGCTACACCTTC.

The chain carries TRBV7-8 and TRBJ2-5; TRBD1 agrees at 9 bases. The CDR3 runs to 16 residues. The germline gives CDR1 SGHVS, CDR2 FQNEAQ. J was trimmed by 4 bases and V by 3 bases; bases with no gene match: 9. As DNA, the CDR3 is TGTGCCAGCAGCTTGAGCCGGGACAGGGAAAGAGAGACCCAGTACTTC. Encoded protein: CASSLSRDRERETQYF.

This chain connects TRBV7-9 to TRBJ2-7, with D perhaps TRBD1 (6 bases). The CDR3 consists of 18 residues. From germline, CDR1 is SEHNR and CDR2 FQNEAQ (reference sequence). Trimming left V 5 bases short and J 2 bases short, with 25 bases between. The CDR3 bases are TGTGCCAGCAGCGTTACCGGAAACGGTGGCAGGGGACCCTACGAGCAGTACTTC. Translated: CASSVTGNGGRGPYEQYF.

The rearrangement uses TRBV27 and TRBJ1-2; TRBD1 might be the D (5 bases). The CDR3 covers 16 residues. Trimming removed 6 bases from V and 8 bases from J, with 25 bases in between. CDR1 MNHEY and CDR2 SMNVEV come from the germline V gene (reference sequence). CDR3 nucleotides: TGTGCCAGCAGATACTCCGGGACTCTGAACTCAGGGGGCTACACCTTC. Translated, it gives CASRYSGTLNSGGYTF.

This rearrangement joins TRBV19 to TRBJ1-1, with TRBD1 identical over 10 bases. CDR1 is LNHDA and CDR2 is SQIVND in the germline V gene (reference sequence). V lost 4 bases, J lost 4 bases, and 9 bases stayed unmatched. CDR3 length: 16 residues. This CDR3 reads CASSREGTGATTEAFF. Written as DNA, the CDR3 is TGTGCCAGTAGTAGGGAGGGGACAGGGGCTACCACTGAAGCTTTCTTT. The variable domain in full, with the rest retrieved from reference TRBV19 and TRBJ1-1, is DGGITQSPKYLFRKEGQNVTLSCEQNLNHDAMYWYRQDPGQGLRLIYYSQIVNDFQKGDIAEGYSVSREKKESFPLTVTSAQKNPTAFYLCASSREGTGATTEAFFGQGTRLTVV.

The chain joins TRBV30 to TRBJ1-5; weak D call: TRBD1 (6 bases). The V gene lost 1 base and the J gene lost 6 bases, with 13 bases spanning the gap. CDR1 and CDR2 from the germline V gene are GTSNPN and SVGIG (reference sequence). The CDR3 has 14 residues. The chain's CDR3 is CAWSGGGGGQPQHF. The CDR3 nucleotides are TGTGCCTGGAGTGGAGGGGGTGGGGGTCAGCCCCAGCATTTT.

The genes are TRBV30 and TRBJ1-2; the D is unclear. The CDR3 totals 14 residues. V was trimmed by 4 bases and J by 7 bases, leaving 19 bases between them. Per the germline V gene, CDR1 is GTSNPN and CDR2 is SVGIG (reference sequence). The CDR3 sequence: CAWKWGRGMRGYTF. The CDR3 DNA sequence: TGTGCCTGGAAGTGGGGAAGAGGGATGCGTGGCTACACCTTC.

The V and J genes are TRBV6-1 and TRBJ2-1, with 8 bases lining up with TRBD2. Germline V CDR1 and CDR2: MNHNS, SASEGT. J lost 0 bases, V lost 3 bases, and 7 bases had no gene match. The length of the CDR3 is 17 residues. CDR3 sequence reads: CASSEFSGVSSYNEQFF. As DNA, the CDR3 is TGTGCCAGCAGTGAGTTTAGCGGGGTAAGCTCCTACAATGAGCAGTTCTTC.

The V and J genes are TRBV18 and TRBJ1-1, with D possibly matching TRBD1 (5 bases). In germline, CDR1 is KGHSH, CDR2 LQKENI. Trimming took off 0 bases at V and 4 bases at J, with 6 bases between the two ends. There are 13 residues in the CDR3. Written as DNA, the CDR3 is TGTGCCAGCTCACCACCGGGGGGCACTGAAGCTTTCTTT. Its translation is CASSPPGGTEAFF.

V usage is TRBV4-3 and J usage is TRBJ1-4; 9 bases fit TRBD1. After removal of 3 bases from V and 6 bases from J, the junction contained 8 bases not matched to a gene. The CDR3 has 16 residues. CDR1 and CDR2 from the germline V gene are LGHNA and YSLEER. For the CDR3, the DNA is TGCGCCAGCAGCCAGACTATGACAGGGGGAGATGAAAAACTGTTTTTT. Its protein is CASSQTMTGGDEKLFF.

The chain links TRBV24-1 to TRBJ1-2; 7 positions match TRBD1. The CDR3 loop spans 15 amino acids. Germline V gives CDR1 KGHDR, CDR2 SFDVKD. V was pared by 4 bases and J by 4 bases, with 8 bases of the junction left unmatched. The CDR3, as DNA: TGTGCCACCAGTGACAACGACAGGGAGGCCTATGGCTACACCTTC. It translates to CATSDNDREAYGYTF.